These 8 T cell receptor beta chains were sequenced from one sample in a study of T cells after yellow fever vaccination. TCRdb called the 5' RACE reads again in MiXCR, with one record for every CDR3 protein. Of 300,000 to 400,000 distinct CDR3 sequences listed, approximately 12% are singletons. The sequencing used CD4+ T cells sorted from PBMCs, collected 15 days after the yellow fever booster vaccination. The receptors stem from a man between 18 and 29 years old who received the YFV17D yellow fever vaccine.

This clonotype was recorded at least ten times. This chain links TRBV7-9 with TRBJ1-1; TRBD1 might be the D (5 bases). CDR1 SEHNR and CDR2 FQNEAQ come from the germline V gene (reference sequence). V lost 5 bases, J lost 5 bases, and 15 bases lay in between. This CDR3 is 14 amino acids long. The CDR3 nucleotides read TGTGCCAGCAGCGGATCGGGGGAAGGGACTGAAGCTTTCTTT. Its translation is CASSGSGEGTEAFF.

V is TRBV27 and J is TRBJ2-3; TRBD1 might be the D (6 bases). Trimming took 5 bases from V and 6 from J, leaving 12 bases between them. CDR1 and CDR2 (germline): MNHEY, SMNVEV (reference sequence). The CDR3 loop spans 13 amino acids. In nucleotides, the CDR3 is TGTGCCAGCAGTAAACAGGGATTGGATACGCAGTATTTT. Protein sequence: CASSKQGLDTQYF.

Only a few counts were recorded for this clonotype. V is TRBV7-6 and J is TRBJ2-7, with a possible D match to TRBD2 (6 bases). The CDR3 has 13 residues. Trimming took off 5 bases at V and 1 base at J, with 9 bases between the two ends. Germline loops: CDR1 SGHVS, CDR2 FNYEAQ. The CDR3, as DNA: TGTGCCAGCAGCCGCGGGGTATCCTACGAGCAGTACTTC. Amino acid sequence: CASSRGVSYEQYF.

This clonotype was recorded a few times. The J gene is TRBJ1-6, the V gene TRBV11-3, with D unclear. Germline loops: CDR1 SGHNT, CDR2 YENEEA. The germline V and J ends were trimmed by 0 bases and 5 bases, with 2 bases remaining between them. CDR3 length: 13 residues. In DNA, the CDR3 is TGTGCCAGCAGCTTAGAGCATAATTCACCCCTCCACTTT. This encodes CASSLEHNSPLHF.

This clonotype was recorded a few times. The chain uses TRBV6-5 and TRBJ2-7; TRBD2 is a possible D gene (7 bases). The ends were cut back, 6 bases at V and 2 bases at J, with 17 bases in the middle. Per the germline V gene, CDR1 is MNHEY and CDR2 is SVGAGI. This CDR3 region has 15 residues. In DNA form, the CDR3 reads TGTGCCAGCAGGTCCCCAGGGGAGGGGGCCTACGAGCAGTACTTC. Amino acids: CASRSPGEGAYEQYF.

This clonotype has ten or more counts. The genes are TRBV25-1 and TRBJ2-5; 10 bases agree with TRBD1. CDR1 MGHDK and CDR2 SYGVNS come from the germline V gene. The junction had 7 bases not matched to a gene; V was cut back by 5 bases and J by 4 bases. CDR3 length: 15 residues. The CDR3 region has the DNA TGTGCCAGCAGTCAGCCGACAGGGGGCGGAGAGACCCAGTACTTC. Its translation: CASSQPTGGGETQYF.

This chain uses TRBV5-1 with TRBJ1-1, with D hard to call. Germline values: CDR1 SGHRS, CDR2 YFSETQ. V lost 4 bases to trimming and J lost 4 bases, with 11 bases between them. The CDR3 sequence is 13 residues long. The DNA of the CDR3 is TGCGCCAGCAGCCTACGACCCGTCACTGAAGCTTTCTTT. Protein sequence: CASSLRPVTEAFF.

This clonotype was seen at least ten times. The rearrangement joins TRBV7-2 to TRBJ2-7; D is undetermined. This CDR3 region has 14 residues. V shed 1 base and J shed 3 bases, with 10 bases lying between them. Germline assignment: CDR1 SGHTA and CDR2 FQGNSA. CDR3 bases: TGTGCCAGCAGCTTAGACCCAAAGTTCTACGAGCAGTACTTC. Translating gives CASSLDPKFYEQYF. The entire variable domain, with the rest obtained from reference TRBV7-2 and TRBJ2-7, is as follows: GAGVSQSPSNKVTEKGKDVELRCDPISGHTALYWYRQSLGQGLEFLIYFQGNSAPDKSGLPSDRFSAERTGGSVSTLTIQRTQQEDSAVYLCASSLDPKFYEQYFGPGTRLTVT.